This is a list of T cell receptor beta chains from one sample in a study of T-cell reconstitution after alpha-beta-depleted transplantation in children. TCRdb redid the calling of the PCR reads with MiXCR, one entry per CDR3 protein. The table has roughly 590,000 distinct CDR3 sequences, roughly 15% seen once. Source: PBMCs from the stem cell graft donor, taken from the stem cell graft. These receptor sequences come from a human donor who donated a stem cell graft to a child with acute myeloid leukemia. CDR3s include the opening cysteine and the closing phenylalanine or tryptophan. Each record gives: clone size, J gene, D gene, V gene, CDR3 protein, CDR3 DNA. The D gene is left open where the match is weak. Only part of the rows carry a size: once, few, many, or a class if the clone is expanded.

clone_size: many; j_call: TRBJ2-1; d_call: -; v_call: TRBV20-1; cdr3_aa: CSVKAASLNEQFF; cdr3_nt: TGCAGTGTCAAGGCAGCCTCCCTTAATGAGCAGTTCTTC
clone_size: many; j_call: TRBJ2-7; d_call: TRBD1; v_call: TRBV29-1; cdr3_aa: CSVEPTGGEQYF; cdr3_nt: TGCAGCGTTGAACCGACAGGGGGTGAGCAGTACTTC
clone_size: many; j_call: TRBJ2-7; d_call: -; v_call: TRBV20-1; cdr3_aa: CSARAGPYEQYF; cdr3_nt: TGCAGTGCTAGAGCAGGACCCTACGAGCAGTACTTC
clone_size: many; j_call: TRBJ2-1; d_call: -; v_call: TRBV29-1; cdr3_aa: CSVEGGLQPNEQFF; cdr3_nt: TGCAGCGTTGAAGGGGGACTCCAACCTAATGAGCAGTTCTTC
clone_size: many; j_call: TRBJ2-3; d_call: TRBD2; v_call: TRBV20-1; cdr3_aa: CSARDGLAGINTDTQYF; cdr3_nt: TGCAGTGCTAGAGATGGGCTAGCGGGGATAAACACAGATACGCAGTATTTT
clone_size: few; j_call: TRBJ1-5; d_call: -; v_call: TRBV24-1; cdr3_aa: CATSDRAVYSNQPQHF; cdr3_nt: TGTGCCACCAGTGACCGGGCCGTTTATAGCAATCAGCCCCAGCATTTT
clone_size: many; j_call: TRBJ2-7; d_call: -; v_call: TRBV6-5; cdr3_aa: CASSYSIPDSHEQYF; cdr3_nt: TGTGCCAGCAGTTACTCGATTCCGGACTCCCACGAGCAGTACTTC
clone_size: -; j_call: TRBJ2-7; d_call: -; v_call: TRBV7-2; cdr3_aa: CASSSFGGEQYF; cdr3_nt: TGTGCCAGCAGCTCATTTGGGGGCGAGCAGTACTTC
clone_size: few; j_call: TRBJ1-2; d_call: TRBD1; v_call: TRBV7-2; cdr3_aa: CASSLDWTGGYGYTF; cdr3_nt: TGTGCCAGCAGCCTAGACTGGACAGGTGGTTATGGCTACACCTTC
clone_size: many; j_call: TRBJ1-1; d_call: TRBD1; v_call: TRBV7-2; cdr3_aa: CASSPLGGMNTEAFF; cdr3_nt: TGTGCCAGCAGCCCCTTAGGGGGCATGAACACTGAAGCTTTCTTT
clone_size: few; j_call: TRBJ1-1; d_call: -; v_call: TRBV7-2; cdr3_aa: CASSFRWTVNTEAFF; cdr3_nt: TGTGCCAGCAGCTTTCGTTGGACCGTGAACACTGAAGCTTTCTTT
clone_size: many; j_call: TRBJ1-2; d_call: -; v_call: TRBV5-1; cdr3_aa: CASSESTGDGYTF; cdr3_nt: TGCGCCAGCAGCGAGTCGACAGGCGATGGCTACACCTTC
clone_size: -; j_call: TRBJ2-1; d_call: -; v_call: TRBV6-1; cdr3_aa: CASSPRLNPEQFF; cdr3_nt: TGTGCCAGCAGCCCCCGACTAAATCCTGAGCAGTTCTTC
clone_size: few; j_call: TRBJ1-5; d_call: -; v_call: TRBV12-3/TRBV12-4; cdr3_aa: CASSLGPLSNQPQHF; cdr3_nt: TGTGCCAGCAGTTTGGGACCCCTTAGCAATCAGCCCCAGCATTTT
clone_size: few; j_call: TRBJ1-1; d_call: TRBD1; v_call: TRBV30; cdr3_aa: CAWSAGTGLNTEAFF; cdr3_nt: TGTGCCTGGAGTGCTGGGACAGGTTTGAACACTGAAGCTTTCTTT
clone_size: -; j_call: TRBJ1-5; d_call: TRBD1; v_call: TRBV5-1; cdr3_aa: CASSRTGGMGQPQHF; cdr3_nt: TGCGCCAGCAGCCGGACAGGGGGCATGGGTCAGCCCCAGCATTTT
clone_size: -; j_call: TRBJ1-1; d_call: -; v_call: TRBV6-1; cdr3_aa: CASSSPVGTEAFF; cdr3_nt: TGTGCCAGCAGCTCCCCGGTGGGCACTGAAGCTTTCTTT
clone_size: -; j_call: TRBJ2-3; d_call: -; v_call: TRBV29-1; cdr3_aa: CSVEKDLTQYF; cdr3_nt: TGCAGCGTTGAAAAGGACCTTACGCAGTATTTT
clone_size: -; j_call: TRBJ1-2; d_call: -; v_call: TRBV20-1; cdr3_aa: CSAGFVTSRGYTF; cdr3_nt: TGCAGTGCTGGATTTGTAACCTCGCGCGGCTACACCTTC
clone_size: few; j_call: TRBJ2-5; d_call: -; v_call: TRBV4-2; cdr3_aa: CASSQDRTARRDQYF; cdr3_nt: TGTGCCAGCAGCCAAGATAGGACAGCCCGTCGGGACCAGTACTTC
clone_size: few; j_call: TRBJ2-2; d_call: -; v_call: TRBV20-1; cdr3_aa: CSAARSTGNTGELFF; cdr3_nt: TGCAGTGCTGCACGCTCGACAGGGAACACCGGGGAGCTGTTTTTT
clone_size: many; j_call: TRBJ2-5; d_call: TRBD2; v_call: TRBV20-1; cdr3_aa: CSATSGGVQETQYF; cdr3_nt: TGCAGTGCTACTAGCGGGGGGGTTCAAGAGACCCAGTACTTC
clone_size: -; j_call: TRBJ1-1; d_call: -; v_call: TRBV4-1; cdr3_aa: CASSRSGVVGEAFF; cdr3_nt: TGCGCCAGCAGCCGCAGTGGGGTGGTCGGTGAAGCTTTCTTT
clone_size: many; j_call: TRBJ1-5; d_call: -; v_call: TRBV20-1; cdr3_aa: CSVQGLGPQHF; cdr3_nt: TGCAGCGTACAGGGTCTGGGGCCCCAGCATTTT
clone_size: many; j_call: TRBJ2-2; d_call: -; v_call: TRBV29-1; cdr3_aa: CSVVIGVRDGELFF; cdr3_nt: TGCAGCGTTGTTATCGGGGTCCGGGACGGGGAGCTGTTTTTT
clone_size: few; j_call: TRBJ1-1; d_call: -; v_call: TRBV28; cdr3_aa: CATLDTEAFF; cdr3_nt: TGTGCCACCTTGGACACTGAAGCTTTCTTT
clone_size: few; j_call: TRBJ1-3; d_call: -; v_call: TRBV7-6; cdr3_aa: CASSLAQGRGLYSGNTIYF; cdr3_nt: TGTGCCAGCAGCTTAGCGCAGGGGAGAGGCTTATACTCTGGAAACACCATATATTTT
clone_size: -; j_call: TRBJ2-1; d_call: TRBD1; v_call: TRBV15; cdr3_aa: CATGTEGGGNEQFF; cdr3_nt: TGTGCCACCGGGACAGAGGGTGGGGGCAATGAGCAGTTCTTC
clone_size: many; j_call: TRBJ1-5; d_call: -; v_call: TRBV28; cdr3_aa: CASSLRHQPQHF; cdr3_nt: TGTGCCAGCAGTTTAAGGCATCAGCCCCAGCATTTT
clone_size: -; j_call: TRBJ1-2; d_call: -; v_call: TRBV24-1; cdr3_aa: CATSPGGRSAGYTF; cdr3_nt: TGTGCCACCAGTCCCGGGGGGCGATCCGCTGGCTACACCTTC
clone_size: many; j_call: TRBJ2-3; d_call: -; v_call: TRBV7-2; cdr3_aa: CASSLAGGTVDTQYF; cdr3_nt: TGTGCCAGCAGCTTAGCGGGGGGCACGGTAGATACGCAGTATTTT
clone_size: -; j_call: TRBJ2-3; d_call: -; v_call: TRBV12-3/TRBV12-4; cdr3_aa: CASSGAFYVGPDTQYF; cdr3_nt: TGTGCCAGCAGTGGGGCCTTCTATGTAGGGCCAGATACGCAGTATTTT
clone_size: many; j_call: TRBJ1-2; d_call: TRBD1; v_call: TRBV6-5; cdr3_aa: CASIKSRGADGYGYTF; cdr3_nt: TGTGCCAGCATCAAGAGCAGGGGGGCCGACGGCTATGGCTACACCTTC
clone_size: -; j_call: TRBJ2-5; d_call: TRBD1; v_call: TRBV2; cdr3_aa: CASSGDSPKETQYF; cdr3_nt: TGTGCCAGCAGCGGGGACAGCCCAAAAGAGACCCAGTACTTC
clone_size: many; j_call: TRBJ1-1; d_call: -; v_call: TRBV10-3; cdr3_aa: CAISEGLNTEAFF; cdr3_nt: TGTGCCATCAGTGAGGGGTTGAACACTGAAGCTTTCTTT
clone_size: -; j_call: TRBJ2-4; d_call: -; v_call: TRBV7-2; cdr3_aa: CASSLDVGSSYF; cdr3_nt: TGTGCCAGCAGCCTAGATGTGGGGTCTTCGTACTTC
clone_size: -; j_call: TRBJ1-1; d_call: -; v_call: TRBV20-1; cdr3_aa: CSARGDADWGEAFF; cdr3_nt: TGCAGTGCTAGAGGGGACGCCGACTGGGGGGAAGCTTTCTTT
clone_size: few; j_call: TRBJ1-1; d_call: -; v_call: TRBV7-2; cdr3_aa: CASSPERGRGAFF; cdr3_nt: TGTGCCAGCAGCCCGGAGCGGGGGCGCGGGGCTTTCTTT
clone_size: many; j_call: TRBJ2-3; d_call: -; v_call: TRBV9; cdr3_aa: CASSVTGTTDTQYF; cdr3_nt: TGTGCCAGCAGCGTGACGGGGACCACAGATACGCAGTATTTT
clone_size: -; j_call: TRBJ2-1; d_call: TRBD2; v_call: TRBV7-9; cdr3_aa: CASSFGTSGGLQGEQFF; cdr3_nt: TGTGCCAGCAGCTTCGGGACTAGCGGGGGTCTACAAGGGGAGCAGTTCTTC
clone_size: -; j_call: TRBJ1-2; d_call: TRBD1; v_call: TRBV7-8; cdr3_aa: CASSLAGGLANGYTF; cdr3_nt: TGTGCCAGCAGCTTAGCAGGGGGCCTCGCCAATGGCTACACCTTC
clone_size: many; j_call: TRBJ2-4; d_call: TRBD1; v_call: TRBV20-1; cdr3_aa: CSARKTGALIQYF; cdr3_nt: TGCAGTGCTAGGAAGACAGGGGCTCTCATTCAGTACTTC
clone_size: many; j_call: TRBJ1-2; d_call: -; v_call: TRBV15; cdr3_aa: CATSRVGGAYGYTF; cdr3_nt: TGTGCCACCAGCAGAGTCGGCGGAGCCTATGGCTACACCTTC
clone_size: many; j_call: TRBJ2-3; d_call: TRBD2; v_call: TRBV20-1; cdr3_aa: CSARALRDGGGNTQYF; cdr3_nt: TGCAGTGCTAGAGCCCTTAGGGACGGGGGGGGGAATACGCAGTATTTT
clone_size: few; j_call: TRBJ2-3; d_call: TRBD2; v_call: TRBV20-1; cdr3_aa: CSVKVAGGRTDTQYF; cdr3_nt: TGCAGTGTTAAGGTGGCGGGGGGCCGCACAGATACGCAGTATTTT